This is a list of T cell receptor beta chains from one sample in a study of shared clonotypes between healthy human individuals. This table comes from immunoSEQ multiplex PCR, and its TCRdb copy is limited to in-frame clones, with some not included. The table shows about 960,000 clones, with around 80% occurring only once. The sample taken for sequencing was memory CD4+ T cells sorted from blood. The receptor source for this set is a man between 18 and 29 years old in good health. Each CDR3 is given with its conserved first and last residue. The D gene is left open where the match is weak. Size tells how often a clone was seen (once, few, many) or the class of an expanded clone, and some rows leave it out.

v_gene,d_gene,j_gene,abundance,CDR3aa,CDR3nt
TRBV6-5,NA,TRBJ1-6,NA,CASASGADSPLHF,TGTGCCAGCGCGTCGGGGGCTGATTCACCCCTCCACTTT
TRBV7-8,NA,TRBJ2-5,few,CASSLQGRREETQYF,TGTGCCAGCAGCCTCCAGGGGCGCCGGGAAGAGACCCAGTACTTC
TRBV6-5,NA,TRBJ1-4,NA,CASSLEGTSREKLFF,TGTGCCAGCTCGCTGGAGGGTACCAGCCGGGAAAAACTGTTTTTT
TRBV27,TRBD1,TRBJ2-7,NA,CASSVGQGGEQYF,TGTGCCAGCAGTGTGGGACAGGGTGGCGAGCAGTACTTC
TRBV5-1,NA,TRBJ1-5,NA,CASSPDRENQPQHF,TGCGCCAGCAGCCCCGACAGAGAGAATCAGCCCCAGCATTTT
TRBV19,TRBD1,TRBJ1-5,NA,CASRTTPGQNNQPQHF,TGTGCCAGTAGGACGACCCCGGGACAGAACAATCAGCCCCAGCATTTT
TRBV5-1,NA,TRBJ1-2,NA,CASSLDRNYGYTF,TGCGCCAGCAGCTTGGACCGGAACTATGGCTACACCTTC
TRBV7-9,NA,TRBJ2-2,few,CASSLQGTGELFF,TGTGCCAGCAGCTTACAGGGGACCGGGGAGCTGTTTTTT
TRBV30,NA,TRBJ2-3,NA,CAWSPNSGGTDTQYF,TGTGCCTGGAGCCCTAATAGCGGAGGCACAGATACGCAGTATTTT
TRBV5-1,NA,TRBJ2-2,NA,CASSPKGLTPGELFF,TGCGCCAGCAGCCCTAAGGGTTTGACCCCCGGGGAGCTGTTTTTT
TRBV7-9,TRBD2,TRBJ2-1,NA,CASSPGTSAFNEQFF,TGTGCCAGCAGCCCTGGGACTAGCGCCTTCAATGAGCAGTTCTTC
TRBV6-1,NA,TRBJ2-5,NA,CASSESRTVTQETQYF,TGTGCCAGCAGTGAATCCAGGACAGTAACACAAGAGACCCAGTACTTC
TRBV7-9,NA,TRBJ1-4,NA,CASSPTRTEGEKLFF,TGTGCCAGCAGCCCGACTCGGACGGAGGGTGAAAAACTGTTTTTT
TRBV9,NA,TRBJ1-2,NA,CASSVRELSYGYTF,TGTGCCAGCAGCGTCAGGGAACTGTCCTATGGCTACACCTTC
TRBV28,NA,TRBJ1-4,NA,CASSGAVVGEKLFF,TGTGCCAGCAGTGGAGCGGTTGTCGGTGAAAAACTGTTTTTT
TRBV6-1,NA,TRBJ2-7,NA,CAISEKVYEQYF,TGTGCCATCAGTGAAAAGGTTTACGAGCAGTACTTC
TRBV2,NA,TRBJ2-5,NA,CASSEVGAGQETQYF,TGTGCCAGCAGTGAAGTAGGCGCAGGGCAGGAGACCCAGTACTTC
TRBV10-3,NA,TRBJ1-5,NA,CAIRPGPDSNQPQHF,TGTGCCATCAGGCCCGGGCCTGATAGCAATCAGCCCCAGCATTTT
TRBV2,NA,TRBJ2-5,NA,CASSENGLSGQETQYF,TGTGCCAGCAGCGAGAACGGACTTAGTGGGCAAGAGACCCAGTACTTC
TRBV4-1,NA,TRBJ1-4,NA,CASSQPGQTNEKLFF,TGCGCCAGCAGCCAGCCGGGACAAACTAATGAAAAACTGTTTTTT
TRBV19,NA,TRBJ2-4,NA,CASELAHGPRGNIQYF,TGTGCCAGTGAACTTGCCCACGGGCCCCGAGGTAACATTCAGTACTTC
TRBV10-3,NA,TRBJ1-3,NA,CAISARDSPVSGNTIYF,TGTGCCATCAGTGCACGAGACAGCCCGGTCTCAGGAAACACCATATATTTT
TRBV5-1,TRBD1,TRBJ1-2,NA,CASSLYGQGAYGYTF,TGCGCCAGCAGCCTTTACGGACAGGGGGCCTATGGCTACACCTTC
TRBV12-5,TRBD2,TRBJ2-4,NA,CASGSGTSGRGNIQYF,TGTGCTAGTGGCTCTGGGACTAGCGGGAGAGGAAACATTCAGTACTTC
TRBV6-6,TRBD1,TRBJ2-7,few,CAIKRGLAYEQYF,TGTGCCATCAAAAGGGGGCTTGCCTACGAGCAGTACTTC
TRBV4-3,NA,TRBJ1-6,NA,CASSQEVQPSSYNSPLHF,TGCGCCAGCAGCCAAGAGGTACAGCCAAGCTCCTATAATTCACCCCTCCACTTT
TRBV30,TRBD1,TRBJ1-3,NA,CAWSAVRGVGNTIYF,TGTGCCTGGAGTGCGGTCAGGGGGGTTGGAAACACCATATATTTT
TRBV15,TRBD2,TRBJ2-2,NA,CATSRDPPSGGGELFF,TGTGCCACCAGCAGAGATCCCCCTAGCGGGGGCGGGGAGCTGTTTTTT
TRBV30,TRBD2,TRBJ2-3,NA,CAWTRGGLGSDTQYF,TGTGCCTGGACCCGCGGGGGACTAGGCTCAGATACGCAGTATTTT
TRBV10-1,TRBD2,TRBJ2-1,NA,CASSRTAGVGNEQFF,TGCGCCAGCAGCCGGACAGCGGGAGTGGGCAATGAGCAGTTCTTC
TRBV5-1,NA,TRBJ1-3,NA,CASRSSGNTIYF,TGCGCCAGCAGAAGTTCTGGAAACACCATATATTTT
TRBV7-2,NA,TRBJ2-7,few,CASSLPQRDEQYF,TGTGCCAGCAGCTTACCCCAACGGGACGAGCAGTACTTC
TRBV5-1,NA,TRBJ2-2,NA,CASSLAIGVPGELFF,TGCGCCAGCAGCTTGGCGATAGGGGTCCCCGGGGAGCTGTTTTTT
TRBV10-2,TRBD1,TRBJ2-1,NA,CASSESRDRGNEQFF,TGCGCCAGCAGTGAGTCTAGGGACAGGGGTAATGAGCAGTTCTTC
TRBV19,TRBD2,TRBJ2-5,NA,CASSRLAGETQYF,TGTGCCAGTAGTAGGCTAGCGGGTGAGACCCAGTACTTC
TRBV5-1,NA,TRBJ1-6,few,CASSFGARTDNSPLHF,TGCGCCAGCAGCTTCGGCGCTCGGACAGATAATTCACCCCTCCACTTT
TRBV30,NA,TRBJ1-6,NA,CAWSAGSYNSPLHF,TGTGCCTGGAGTGCCGGCAGCTATAATTCACCCCTCCACTTT
TRBV2,TRBD2,TRBJ2-7,NA,CASTPQLAGGPYEQYF,TGTGCCAGCACCCCCCAACTAGCGGGGGGCCCATACGAGCAGTACTTC
TRBV25-1,TRBD1,TRBJ2-5,NA,CASSGIDRGRGETQYF,TGTGCCAGCAGTGGAATTGACAGGGGGCGCGGAGAGACCCAGTACTTC
TRBV5-1,NA,TRBJ2-2,NA,CASSLGSSAGTGELFF,TGCGCCAGCAGCTTGGGATCTTCGGCTGGCACCGGGGAGCTGTTTTTT
TRBV7-9,NA,TRBJ2-5,NA,CASSSRTGAGETQYF,TGTGCCAGCAGCTCCCGCACCGGGGCGGGAGAGACCCAGTACTTC
TRBV28,NA,TRBJ1-2,few,CALSEGIRYGYTF,TGTGCCCTCTCCGAGGGGATTAGGTATGGCTACACCTTC
TRBV2,NA,TRBJ1-2,NA,CASSQQGRYGYTF,TGTGCCAGCAGTCAGCAGGGTCGCTATGGCTACACCTTC
TRBV6-6,NA,TRBJ1-3,NA,CASSYGLGNTIYF,TGTGCCAGCAGTTACGGTCTCGGAAACACCATATATTTT
TRBV18,NA,TRBJ1-2,NA,CASSPWGEDGYTF,TGTGCCAGCTCCCCCTGGGGGGAGGATGGCTACACCTTC